This T cell receptor (beta chain) was sequenced for a study of T cell changes during pregnancy in multiple sclerosis. Profiled with immunoSEQ multiplex PCR; TCRdb holds only in-frame clones, not every one. The data hold tens of thousands of clones, with roughly 90% observed a single time. Germline loops: CDR1 LNHDA, CDR2 SQIVND (reference sequence). This CDR3 spans 16 amino acids. V lost 5 bases and J lost 3, with 17 bases in between. Sequenced here: peripheral blood, sampled in the second trimester of pregnancy. This receptor was taken from a female donor with multiple sclerosis, enrolled in a pregnancy study. The J gene is TRBJ2-1, the V gene TRBV19, with D maybe TRBD1 (7 bases). The CDR3 DNA reads TGTGCCAGTAGTCCCCGGACAGGACTATTCTACAATGAGCAGTTCTTC. It yields the protein CASSPRTGLFYNEQFF.